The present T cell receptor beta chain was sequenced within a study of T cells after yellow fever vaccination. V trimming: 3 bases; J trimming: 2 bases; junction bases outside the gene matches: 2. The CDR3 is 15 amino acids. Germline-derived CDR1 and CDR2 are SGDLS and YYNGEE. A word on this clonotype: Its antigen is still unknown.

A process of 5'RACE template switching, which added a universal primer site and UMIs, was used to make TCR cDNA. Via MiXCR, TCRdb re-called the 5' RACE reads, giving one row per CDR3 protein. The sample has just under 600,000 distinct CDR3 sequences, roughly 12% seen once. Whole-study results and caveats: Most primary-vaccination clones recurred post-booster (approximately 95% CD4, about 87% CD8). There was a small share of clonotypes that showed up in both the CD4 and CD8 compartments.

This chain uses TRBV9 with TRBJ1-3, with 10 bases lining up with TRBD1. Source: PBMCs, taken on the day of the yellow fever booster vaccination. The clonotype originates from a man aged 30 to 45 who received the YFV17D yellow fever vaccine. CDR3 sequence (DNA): TGTGCCAGCAGCGCCGGACAGGGGGCTGGAAACACCATATATTTT. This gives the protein CASSAGQGAGNTIYF.